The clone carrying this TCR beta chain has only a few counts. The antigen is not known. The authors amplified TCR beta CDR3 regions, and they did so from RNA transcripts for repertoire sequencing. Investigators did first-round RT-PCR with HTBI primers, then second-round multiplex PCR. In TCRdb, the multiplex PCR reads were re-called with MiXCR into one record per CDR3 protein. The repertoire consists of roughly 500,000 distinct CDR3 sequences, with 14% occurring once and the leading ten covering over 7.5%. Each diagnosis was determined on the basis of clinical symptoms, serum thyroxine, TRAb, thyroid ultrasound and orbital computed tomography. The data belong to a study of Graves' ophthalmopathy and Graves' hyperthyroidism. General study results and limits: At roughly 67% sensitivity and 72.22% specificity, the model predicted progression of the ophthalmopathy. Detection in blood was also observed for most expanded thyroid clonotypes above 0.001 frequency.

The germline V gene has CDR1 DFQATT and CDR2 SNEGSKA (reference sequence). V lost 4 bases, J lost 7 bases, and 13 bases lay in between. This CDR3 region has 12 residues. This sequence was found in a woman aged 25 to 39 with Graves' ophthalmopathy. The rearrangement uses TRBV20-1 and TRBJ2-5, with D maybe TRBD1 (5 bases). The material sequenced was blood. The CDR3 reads CSAKGRVATQYF. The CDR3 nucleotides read TGCAGTGCTAAGGGCAGGGTGGCGACCCAGTACTTC.